The sequence of this T cell receptor beta chain was determined in a study of PD-1 blockade in classical Hodgkin lymphoma. Whole-study findings and limits: Newly diagnosed patients were reported to start with lower TCR diversity than healthy donors.

Relapse was seen in all patients after autologous stem cell transplantation, and brentuximab vedotin exposure was variable. The method was immunoSEQ multiplex PCR; TCRdb's version includes in-frame clones alone and lacks a portion of them. The sample contains tens of thousands of clones, roughly 87% of which appear only once. This clone ranks as medium-sized. The antigen is not known. This CDR3 has 13 residues. The germline V gene encodes CDR1 SGHVS and CDR2 FNYEAQ. Deletions cut 7 bases from V and 1 base from J, with 7 bases between. V and J are TRBV7-6 and TRBJ2-2, with D hard to call. The source is a human donor with classical Hodgkin lymphoma. Sequencing used peripheral blood mononuclear cells (PBMCs), obtained before the second cycle of nivolumab. The CDR3 coding sequence is TGTGCCAGCATAAGTAGGAACACCGGGGAGCTGTTTTTT. As protein: CASISRNTGELFF.